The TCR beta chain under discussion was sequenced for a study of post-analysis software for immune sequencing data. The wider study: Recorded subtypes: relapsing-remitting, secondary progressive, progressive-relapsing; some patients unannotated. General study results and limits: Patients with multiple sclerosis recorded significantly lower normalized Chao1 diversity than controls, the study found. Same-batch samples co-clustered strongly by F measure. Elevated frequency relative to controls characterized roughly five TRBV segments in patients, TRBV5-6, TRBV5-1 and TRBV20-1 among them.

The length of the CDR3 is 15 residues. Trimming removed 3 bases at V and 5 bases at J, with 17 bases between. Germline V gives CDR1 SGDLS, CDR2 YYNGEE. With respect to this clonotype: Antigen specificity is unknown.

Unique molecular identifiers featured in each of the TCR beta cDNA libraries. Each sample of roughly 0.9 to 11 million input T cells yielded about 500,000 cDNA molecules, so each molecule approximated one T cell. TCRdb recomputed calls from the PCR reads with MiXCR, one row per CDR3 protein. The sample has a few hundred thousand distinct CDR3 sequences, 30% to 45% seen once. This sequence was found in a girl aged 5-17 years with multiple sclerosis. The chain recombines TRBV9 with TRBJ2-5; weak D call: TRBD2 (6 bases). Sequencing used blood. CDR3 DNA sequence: TGTGCCAGCAGCGGTTATGGGACTCCCGGGGAGACCCAGTACTTC. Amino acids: CASSGYGTPGETQYF.